This entry describes one TCR beta chain. Antigen: not known. V was clipped by 4 bases and J by 5 bases, with 12 bases between them. This CDR3 has 13 residues. Germline V gives CDR1 SGHDT, CDR2 YYEEEE. The data stem from a study of CD8 T cells in Susac syndrome. In the study overall: There were Susac syndrome patients who were therapy-naive at blood draw, others on corticosteroids, and others on intravenous immunoglobulin alone.

Study results and limitations: In total CD8+ repertoires, fewer than 20 Susac-specific public clones were found, and in CD8+ TEMRA repertoires, roughly five were found.

The patients with Susac syndrome were individuals who fulfilled the recently defined diagnostic criteria for disease that was either definite or probable. cDNA came from about 0.51 to 1 ug RNA primed by random hexamers. TCRdb reprocessed the immunoSEQ multiplex PCR reads via MiXCR and lists one record per CDR3 protein. The table records about 100,000 distinct CDR3 sequences, 95% of them present only once. This receptor was taken from a human donor with Susac syndrome. V usage is TRBV5-6 and J usage is TRBJ2-5; D remains unclear. Material for sequencing was CD8+ T cells from PBMCs. CDR3 sequence reads: CASSDGYGETQYF. CDR3 DNA sequence: TGTGCCAGCAGCGACGGATACGGGGAGACCCAGTACTTC.